This paragraph covers one T cell receptor beta chain sequence. This specimen belongs to a study of blood T cell repertoires in COVID-19. The CDR3 is 12 residues long. V lost 4 bases, J lost 7 bases, and 5 bases lay in between. CDR1 SGHVS and CDR2 FNYEAQ come from the germline V gene. The data were produced by immunoSEQ multiplex PCR, yet TCRdb's version contains in-frame clones alone and is incomplete. The sample includes 150,000 to 200,000 clones, over 60% of them seen just once. J is TRBJ1-6 and V is TRBV7-6; no firm D call. This TCR was recovered from a woman in her sixties or seventies with acute or convalescent COVID-19. The material sequenced was peripheral blood. CDR3 sequence (DNA): TGTGCCAGCAGCTCTAGGAATTCACCCCTCCACTTT. It yields the protein CASSSRNSPLHF.